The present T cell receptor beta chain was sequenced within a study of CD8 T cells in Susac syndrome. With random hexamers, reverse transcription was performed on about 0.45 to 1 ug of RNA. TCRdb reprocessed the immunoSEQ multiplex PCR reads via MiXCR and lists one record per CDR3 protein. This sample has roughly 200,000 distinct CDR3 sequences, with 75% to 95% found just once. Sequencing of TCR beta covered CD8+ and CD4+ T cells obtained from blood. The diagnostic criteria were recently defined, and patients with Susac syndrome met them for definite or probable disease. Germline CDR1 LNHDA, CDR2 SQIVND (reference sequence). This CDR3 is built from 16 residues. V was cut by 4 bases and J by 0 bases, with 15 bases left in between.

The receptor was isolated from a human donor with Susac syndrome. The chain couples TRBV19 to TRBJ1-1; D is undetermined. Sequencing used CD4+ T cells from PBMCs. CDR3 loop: CASSTPETLMNTEAFF. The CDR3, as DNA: TGTGCCAGTAGTACGCCAGAAACCCTGATGAACACTGAAGCTTTCTTT.